This is a list of T cell receptor beta chains from one sample in a study of Tregs in tolerant kidney transplant recipients. Generated by immunoSEQ multiplex PCR, the TCRdb table keeps only in-frame clones and is missing some. This sample carries just over 15,000 clones, around 49% of them seen once, and the ten largest clones take over 3%. Antigens for these TCRs are unknown. Source: CD4+ T cells from blood cultured with allogeneic cells, taken before the transplant. These receptor sequences come from a human patient who received a combined kidney and bone marrow transplant. Each CDR3 is given with its conserved first and last residue. D genes are given only for firm matches. Some rows mark clone size as missing; the rest say once, few, many or name a class of expanded clone.

CATSRDLHHSGGAGEQYF	TGTGCCACCAGCAGAGACTTACACCATAGCGGGGGGGCCGGCGAGCAGTACTTC	TRBV15	TRBJ2-7	TRBD2	-
CASSERDRGGYTF	TGTGCCAGCAGTGAACGGGACAGGGGCGGCTACACCTTC	TRBV6-1	TRBJ1-2	TRBD1	medium-sized
CASSPAPVSSNQPQHF	TGTGCCAGCTCTCCAGCCCCGGTTTCGAGCAATCAGCCCCAGCATTTT	TRBV18	TRBJ1-5	-	-
CASSPTAPGLAVNEQFF	TGTGCCAGCAGCCCCACAGCTCCAGGACTAGCGGTAAATGAGCAGTTCTTC	TRBV7-2	TRBJ2-1	TRBD2	-
CATSRDGALGQETQYF	TGTGCCACCAGCAGAGATGGGGCCCTGGGGCAAGAGACCCAGTACTTC	TRBV15	TRBJ2-5	-	-
CAISEAYRDYTGELFF	TGTGCCATCAGTGAGGCCTACAGGGATTACACCGGGGAGCTGTTTTTT	TRBV10-3	TRBJ2-2	-	-
CASSLVGREAGTQYF	TGTGCCAGCAGCTTAGTGGGCCGCGAAGCGGGTACGCAGTATTTT	TRBV7-2	TRBJ2-3	-	medium-sized
CASSLDRAYEQYF	TGCGCCAGCAGCTTGGACAGGGCCTACGAGCAGTACTTC	TRBV5-1	TRBJ2-7	-	few
CASSARGRVYGYTF	TGTGCCAGCAGTGCAAGGGGGCGAGTCTATGGCTACACCTTC	TRBV6-5	TRBJ1-2	TRBD1	-
CASSYYVYEQYF	TGTGCCAGCAGTTATTACGTCTACGAGCAGTACTTC	TRBV28	TRBJ2-7	-	-
CASSLQQDYGYTF	TGTGCCAGCAGCTTACAACAGGACTATGGCTACACCTTC	TRBV5-5	TRBJ1-2	-	-
CASSPRTVTNYGYTF	TGTGCCAGCAGCCCGCGGACAGTTACAAACTATGGCTACACCTTC	TRBV7-2	TRBJ1-2	-	-
CASRWAGGVSGANVLTF	TGTGCCAGTAGGTGGGCAGGGGGCGTCTCTGGGGCCAACGTCCTGACTTTC	TRBV19	TRBJ2-6	TRBD1	-
CASSLPGDGGYTF	TGCGCCAGCAGCTTGCCGGGGGATGGTGGCTACACCTTC	TRBV5-1	TRBJ1-2	-	-
CASSLKGGLYSPLHF	TGTGCCAGCAGCTTGAAGGGAGGGCTGTATTCACCCCTCCACTTT	TRBV7-3	TRBJ1-6	-	-
CASSLAGTPNTGELFF	TGTGCCAGCAGCTTAGCCGGGACACCGAACACCGGGGAGCTGTTTTTT	TRBV7-2	TRBJ2-2	-	-
CASSLSRNQPQHF	TGTGCCAGCAGCTTATCTCGCAATCAGCCCCAGCATTTT	TRBV7-9	TRBJ1-5	-	large
CASSERTGLNIYTEAFF	TGTGCCAGCAGTGAAAGGACAGGGCTTAATATCTACACTGAAGCTTTCTTT	TRBV2	TRBJ1-1	TRBD1	-
CASSLALAANEQFF	TGCGCCAGCAGCTTGGCCCTAGCGGCGAATGAGCAGTTCTTC	TRBV5-1	TRBJ2-1	TRBD2	-
CASSLALGQGVEEQYF	TGTGCCAGCAGCTTAGCGCTCGGACAGGGGGTAGAGGAGCAGTACTTC	TRBV7-9	TRBJ2-7	TRBD1	-
CASRSGTSGRAGSYNEQFF	TGCGCCAGCAGGTCCGGGACTAGCGGGAGGGCCGGTTCCTACAATGAGCAGTTCTTC	TRBV4-3	TRBJ2-1	TRBD2	once
CASSQDRNRQAYEQYF	TGCGCCAGCAGCCAAGATCGGAACAGGCAGGCCTACGAGCAGTACTTC	TRBV4-3	TRBJ2-7	-	-
CASSLGTGTYGYTF	TGTGCCAGCAGCTTGGGGACAGGGACCTATGGCTACACCTTC	TRBV5-6	TRBJ1-2	TRBD1	once
CASSLELWTGASPLHF	TGTGCCAGCAGCTTAGAGCTGTGGACAGGGGCTTCACCCCTCCACTTT	TRBV7-9	TRBJ1-6	TRBD1	-
CASTLAGKVEQFF	TGCGCCAGCACCCTAGCGGGGAAAGTCGAGCAGTTCTTC	TRBV10-1	TRBJ2-1	TRBD2	medium-sized
CASSVDRNQPQHF	TGTGCCAGCAGCGTAGACAGGAACCAGCCCCAGCATTTT	TRBV2	TRBJ1-5	-	medium-sized
CASSFGAFGSYEQYF	TGTGCCAGCAGCTTTGGAGCGTTCGGCTCCTACGAGCAGTACTTC	TRBV5-4	TRBJ2-7	-	-
CASSLPTSGTGELFF	TGTGCCAGCAGTTTGCCGACTAGCGGAACCGGGGAGCTGTTTTTT	TRBV28	TRBJ2-2	TRBD2	-
CAWSATGTANTGELFF	TGTGCCTGGAGTGCGACCGGGACAGCGAACACCGGGGAGCTGTTTTTT	TRBV30	TRBJ2-2	TRBD1	-
CASSPGAHTEAFF	TGTGCCAGCTCACCGGGGGCACACACTGAAGCTTTCTTT	TRBV18	TRBJ1-1	-	-
CASSVGQGSNQPQHF	TGTGCCAGCAGCGTGGGACAGGGGAGCAATCAGCCCCAGCATTTT	TRBV2	TRBJ1-5	TRBD1	medium-sized
CASSTILLAGGYNEQFF	TGTGCCAGCAGCACCATACTGCTAGCGGGGGGTTACAATGAGCAGTTCTTC	TRBV11-2	TRBJ2-1	TRBD2	-
CASTIVGELFF	TGTGCCAGCACGATAGTGGGGGAGCTGTTTTTT	TRBV7-9	TRBJ2-2	-	-
CASSLWKGTGDEKLFF	TGTGCCAGCAGTTTATGGAAGGGGACGGGGGATGAAAAACTGTTTTTT	TRBV28	TRBJ1-4	-	-
CASSFPGQRSNYGYTF	TGCGCCAGCAGCTTCCCGGGACAACGATCTAACTATGGCTACACCTTC	TRBV4-1	TRBJ1-2	-	few
CASSLDTVAEAFF	TGCGCCAGCAGCTTGGATACGGTGGCTGAAGCTTTCTTT	TRBV5-1	TRBJ1-1	-	-
CASSPRDRNDGELFF	TGTGCCAGCAGCCCCCGGGACAGGAATGACGGGGAGCTGTTTTTT	TRBV9	TRBJ2-2	TRBD1	-
CASSRQGLNTGELFF	TGCGCCAGCAGCCGGCAGGGCCTTAACACCGGGGAGCTGTTTTTT	TRBV5-1	TRBJ2-2	-	-
CSGEQGAQDTQYF	TGCAGCGGGGAACAGGGGGCGCAGGATACGCAGTATTTT	TRBV29-1	TRBJ2-3	TRBD1	-
CASGLGQGARENIQYF	TGTGCTAGTGGTTTGGGACAGGGGGCTCGGGAAAACATTCAGTACTTC	TRBV12-5	TRBJ2-4	TRBD1	few
CASSLDRSADTQYF	TGTGCCAGCAGCTTAGATCGTTCGGCAGATACGCAGTATTTT	TRBV11-2	TRBJ2-3	-	-
CASRARTSGVSTDTQYF	TGTGCCAGCAGGGCCAGGACTAGCGGAGTTAGCACAGATACGCAGTATTTT	TRBV2	TRBJ2-3	TRBD2	-
CASSRGDRGEGNQPQHF	TGCGCCAGCAGCCGCGGGGACAGGGGGGAAGGCAATCAGCCCCAGCATTTT	TRBV4-1	TRBJ1-5	TRBD1	-
CASSLGGLAGVLEQYF	TGTGCCAGCAGCCTAGGGGGACTAGCGGGAGTTCTCGAGCAGTACTTC	TRBV7-2	TRBJ2-7	TRBD2	few
CASSQSGSYGYTF	TGCGCCAGCAGCCAATCCGGGAGCTATGGCTACACCTTC	TRBV4-3	TRBJ1-2	-	-
CASSPRQGIAYEQYF	TGTGCCAGCTCCCCCCGACAGGGAATTGCCTACGAGCAGTACTTC	TRBV6-1	TRBJ2-7	TRBD1	-
CASSLDDSSYEQYF	TGTGCCAGCAGCTTAGATGACAGTTCCTACGAGCAGTACTTC	TRBV11-2	TRBJ2-7	-	-
CASSFGPHRVFF	TGTGCCAGCAGCTTTGGTCCACACAGGGTGTTTTTT	TRBV7-9	TRBJ1-4	-	-
CASSLDRGSYNEQFF	TGTGCCAGCAGCTTGGATCGGGGGAGCTACAATGAGCAGTTCTTC	TRBV5-4	TRBJ2-1	-	once
CASSIGGRGYRNEQFF	TGTGCCAGCAGCATCGGAGGGAGGGGCTACAGGAATGAGCAGTTCTTC	TRBV7-3	TRBJ2-1	TRBD2	-
CASSPGQYNEQFF	TGTGCCAGCAGCCCTGGACAGTACAATGAGCAGTTCTTC	TRBV7-9	TRBJ2-1	-	-
CSVSTGQVDEQYF	TGCAGCGTTAGTACGGGACAGGTTGACGAGCAGTACTTC	TRBV29-1	TRBJ2-7	TRBD1	-
CATLTTMNTEAFF	TGTGCCACTTTGACTACTATGAACACTGAAGCTTTCTTT	TRBV19	TRBJ1-1	-	once
CASSEADTTGKTTEAFF	TGTGCCAGCAGTGAAGCCGATACGACAGGGAAAACCACTGAAGCTTTCTTT	TRBV2	TRBJ1-1	TRBD1	-
CASSEKGLAGYEQYF	TGTGCCAGCAGTGAAAAGGGACTAGCGGGGTACGAGCAGTACTTC	TRBV6-1	TRBJ2-7	TRBD2	few
CASSLEGHTYYEQYF	TGTGCCAGCAGCTTGGAGGGACATACCTACTACGAGCAGTACTTC	TRBV5-8	TRBJ2-7	-	medium-sized
CASSFGGRGGEQYF	TGCGCCAGCAGCTTTGGCGGGAGGGGGGGCGAGCAGTACTTC	TRBV5-1	TRBJ2-7	TRBD2	-
CAWSVSTSGRSTQYF	TGTGCCTGGAGTGTTAGTACTAGCGGGAGATCTACGCAGTATTTT	TRBV30	TRBJ2-3	TRBD2	-
CASSLEGTSGRVNEQFF	TGTGCCAGCAGCTTAGAAGGCACTAGCGGGAGGGTCAATGAGCAGTTCTTC	TRBV7-2	TRBJ2-1	TRBD2	few